The entry below gives a single TCR beta chain sequence along with its context. As yet, its antigen is unknown. Germline V lookup: CDR1 SNHLY, CDR2 FYNNEI. The ends were cut back, 6 bases at V and 0 bases at J, with 8 bases in the middle. The CDR3 is 14 amino acids. This entry belongs to a study of CD8+ T cells in alopecia areata. At the level of the study: The study gave treated patients oral tofacitinib at 5 to 10 mg twice daily. Whole-study results and caveats: Lesional scalp, notably in alopecia totalis/universalis, had clonality above that of normal scalp. Among patients, TCR sharing was less clear than in mice, a difference possibly due in part to HLA diversity in the patient population.

Extraction and reverse transcription of RNA yielded cDNA as the sequencing template. Sequencing used immunoSEQ multiplex PCR; TCRdb keeps in-frame clones, though not all of them. The sample comprises around 120,000 clones, over 55% of which are singletons, and under 7.5% rests with the top ten. The treatment here: oral pan-JAK inhibitor, 5-10 mg twice daily. This sample comprised CD4+ T cells sorted from blood, obtained at week 4, from a patient treated with tofacitinib. The J gene is TRBJ2-2, the V gene TRBV2; D remains ambiguous. The TCR originated in a human donor with alopecia areata. The CDR3 loop is CASSRFPNTGELFF. The CDR3 region has the DNA TGTGCCAGCAGCCGTTTCCCGAACACCGGGGAGCTGTTTTTT.